This T cell receptor (beta chain) is drawn from a study of blood T cell repertoires in COVID-19. The ends were cut back, 5 bases at V and 5 bases at J, with 18 bases in the middle. The CDR3 consists of 15 residues. CDR1 SEHNR and CDR2 FQNEAQ come from the germline V gene (reference sequence). This clone was seen more than once but under ten times. Clones were read by immunoSEQ multiplex PCR, and TCRdb kept only the in-frame ones, dropping some. The sample has tens of thousands of clones; about 80% are singletons. The gene calls are TRBV7-9 and TRBJ1-1, with D perhaps matching TRBD1 (5 bases). The sample consisted of peripheral blood. This sequence originates from a human donor in a cohort sampled during active COVID-19. The DNA for the CDR3 is TGTGCCAGCAGCCTCGGAAGCGGGGCTAAAACTGAAGCTTTCTTT. This encodes CASSLGSGAKTEAFF.